A single sample gave rise to the 26 T cell receptor beta chains below, sequenced in a study of graft-versus-host responses after intestinal transplantation. TCRdb's copy holds only in-frame clones and misses some; the assay was immunoSEQ multiplex PCR. The data show 85,000 to 100,000 clones, with just under 95% seen just once and about 0.062% held by the top ten. The antigens for these receptors are not known. The sample consisted of unstimulated CD8+ T cells sorted from spleen or lymph node cells, taken before transplant. Every receptor here comes from a human donor who was the organ donor for an intestinal transplant.

CDR3 sequence: CASSVDRTGELFF. In nucleotides, the CDR3 is TGTGCCAGCAGCGTTGATCGGACCGGGGAGCTGTTTTTT. The chain is built from TRBV9 and TRBJ2-2; D gene unclear. The CDR3 loop spans 13 amino acids. Trimming removed 2 bases from V and 5 bases from J, with 7 bases in between. Germline CDR1 SGDLS, CDR2 YYNGEE.

V is TRBV27 and J is TRBJ1-1, with 7 bases aligning to TRBD1. Trimming removed 5 bases from V and 0 bases from J; junction bases left unmatched: 12. From germline, CDR1 is MNHEY and CDR2 SMNVEV (reference sequence). This CDR3 comprises 17 residues. The CDR3 sequence is CASSIGQVLSMNTEAFF. The CDR3 DNA sequence: TGTGCCAGCAGTATTGGACAGGTCCTAAGCATGAACACTGAAGCTTTCTTT.

In this sample, this clone turned up a few times. The chain employs TRBV4-2 and TRBJ1-1; D remains unclear. CDR1 and CDR2 (germline): LGHNA, YNFKEQ. The CDR3 is made up of 18 amino acids. Between the trimmed V and J ends, which lost 3 bases and 0 bases, there was a span of 20 bases. CDR3 DNA: TGTGCCAGCAGCCAGCTTGGAGGCCAGTTGGCGATGAACACTGAAGCTTTCTTT. Its protein is CASSQLGGQLAMNTEAFF.

V usage is TRBV30 and J usage is TRBJ2-7; D is ambiguous. CDR3 length equals 14 residues. Trimming cost V 0 bases and J 2 bases, with 11 bases left between them. Looked up from germline, CDR1 is GTSNPN and CDR2 is SVGIG (reference sequence). CDR3 bases: TGTGCCTGGAGTGTAATCCAGGATGCCTACGAGCAGTACTTC. It specifies CAWSVIQDAYEQYF.

The V gene is TRBV9, the J gene TRBJ2-1, with 9 bases matching TRBD2. The V and J ends lost 1 base and 8 bases, in that order; junction bases with no gene match: 13. There are 17 residues in the CDR3. The germline gives CDR1 SGDLS, CDR2 YYNGEE. CDR3 sequence: CASSVTGRSGSLYEQFF. In DNA, the CDR3 is TGTGCCAGCAGCGTAACAGGCCGTAGCGGGAGTCTCTATGAGCAGTTCTTC.

There are a few counts of this clone. The chain employs TRBV4-1 and TRBJ1-2; D is possibly TRBD1 (5 bases). CDR1 MGHRA and CDR2 YSYEKL come from the germline V gene. The CDR3 covers 13 residues. Trimming removed 0 bases at V and 5 bases at J, with 7 bases between. This CDR3 is CASSQEDKYGYTF. As DNA, the CDR3 is TGCGCCAGCAGCCAAGAGGACAAATATGGCTACACCTTC.

This clone has a single count. This chain uses TRBV28 with TRBJ2-1; TRBD1 matches 12 bases. The CDR3 is made up of 15 amino acids. Unmatched junction bases numbered 5, after V lost 4 bases and J lost 7 bases. The germline V gene has CDR1 MDHEN and CDR2 SYDVKM. CDR3 nucleotide sequence: TGTGCCAGCAGTTACCGGGACAGGGGGCATAATGAGCAGTTCTTC. Protein product: CASSYRDRGHNEQFF.

The chain has TRBV7-6 and TRBJ2-1; D perhaps matches TRBD2 (6 bases). Germline V gene lookup returns CDR1 SGHVS and CDR2 FNYEAQ. This CDR3 comprises 16 residues. V shed 1 base and J shed 5 bases, with 15 bases lying between them. The CDR3 bases are TGTGCCAGCAGCTTAGAAGTAGCGGAAGTCCACAATGAGCAGTTCTTC. It specifies CASSLEVAEVHNEQFF.

This chain joins TRBV13 and TRBJ2-1, with D possibly TRBD2 on 5 matching bases. With 10 bases removed from V and 0 bases from J, the gap between germline ends came to 13 bases. CDR1 is PRHDT and CDR2 is FYEKMQ in the germline V gene (reference sequence). The CDR3 has 14 amino acids. The DNA for the CDR3 is TGTGCCACCCTCGGAGGCGGCTCCTACAATGAGCAGTTCTTC. It translates to CATLGGGSYNEQFF. Full variable domain (remainder filled in from reference TRBV13 and TRBJ2-1): AAGVIQSPRHLIKEKRETATLKCYPIPRHDTVYWYQQGPGQDPQFLISFYEKMQSDKGSIPDRFSAQQFSDYHSELNMSSLELGDSALYFCATLGGGSYNEQFFGPGTRLTVL.

CDR3 protein: CASSVGQGTYEQYF. CDR3 nucleotide sequence: TGTGCCAGCAGCGTGGGACAGGGGACTTACGAGCAGTACTTC. The chain is built from TRBV5-5 and TRBJ2-7; 10 nucleotides line up with TRBD1. The CDR3 sequence is 14 residues long. V lost 4 bases and J lost 4; bases outside the gene matches: 5. Germline V lookup: CDR1 SGHKS, CDR2 YYEKEE (reference sequence).

This chain joins TRBV28 and TRBJ2-3, with D possibly matching TRBD1 (6 bases). There are 19 residues in the CDR3. From germline, CDR1 is MDHEN and CDR2 SYDVKM. V lost 6 bases, J lost 2 bases, and 27 bases lay in between. This chain's CDR3 is CASSSLITKGQTPTDTQYF. The CDR3, as DNA: TGTGCCAGCAGCTCCCTTATAACAAAAGGACAGACCCCCACAGATACGCAGTATTTT.

The rearrangement uses TRBV10-2 and TRBJ2-1, with 12 bases identical to TRBD2. Germline CDR1 WSHSY, CDR2 SAAADI. CDR3 length equals 14 residues. The V gene end was trimmed by 4 bases and the J gene end by 8 bases; junction bases not matched to a gene: 3. The CDR3 DNA is TGCGCCAGCAGTGCTAGCGGGAGGGTCGATGAGCAGTTCTTC. This gives the protein CASSASGRVDEQFF.

The V gene is TRBV7-2, the J gene TRBJ2-1, with 9 bases lining up with TRBD1. V lost 5 bases, J lost 5 bases, and 7 bases stayed unmatched. This CDR3 comprises 15 residues. Germline V gives CDR1 SGHTA, CDR2 FQGNSA. The CDR3 sequence: CASSHKDRGNNEQFF. CDR3 nucleotides: TGTGCCAGCAGCCACAAGGACAGGGGCAACAATGAGCAGTTCTTC.

This clone was seen a few times. The CDR3 sequence: CAWSIRTVGSGYTF. The CDR3 nucleotides read TGTGCCTGGAGTATTCGGACAGTTGGTAGTGGCTACACCTTC. The chain is built from TRBV30 and TRBJ1-2, with a possible D match to TRBD1 (6 bases). The CDR3 runs 14 residues. Trimming left V 2 bases short and J 7 bases short, with 17 bases between. Looked up from germline, CDR1 is GTSNPN and CDR2 is SVGIG (reference sequence). The whole variable domain, filled in from reference TRBV30 and TRBJ1-2, reads SQTIHQWPATLVQPVGSPLSLECTVEGTSNPNLYWYRQAAGRGLQLLFYSVGIGQISSEVPQNLSASRPQDRQFILSSKKLLLSDSGFYLCAWSIRTVGSGYTFGSGTRLTVV.

CDR3 in amino acids: CASRGQGARISGYNEQFF. CDR3 bases: TGTGCCAGTAGAGGACAGGGGGCGAGGATTTCAGGCTACAATGAGCAGTTCTTC. The genes are TRBV19 and TRBJ2-1; 11 bases fit TRBD1. CDR1 is LNHDA and CDR2 is SQIVND in the germline V gene (reference sequence). V lost 6 bases, J lost 3 bases, and 13 bases stayed unmatched. This CDR3 region has 18 residues.

This chain connects TRBV19 to TRBJ2-3; TRBD1 matches at 7 bases. The length of the CDR3 is 16 residues. V gave up 0 bases and J gave up 3 bases; unmatched junction bases: 6. Germline CDR1 and CDR2: LNHDA and SQIVND (reference sequence). The CDR3 DNA reads as TGTGCCAGTAGTATAGAACAGGGGAGTTTGACAGATACGCAGTATTTT. Translating it yields CASSIEQGSLTDTQYF.

The J gene is TRBJ2-7, the V gene TRBV4-1, with a weak D call TRBD1 (5 bases). V lost 0 bases, J lost 5 bases, and 11 bases lay in between. The CDR3 consists of 14 residues. Germline-derived CDR1 and CDR2 are MGHRA and YSYEKL. The CDR3 loop reads CASSQELGADEQYF. Here the CDR3 DNA reads TGCGCCAGCAGCCAAGAATTAGGGGCGGACGAGCAGTACTTC.

V is TRBV27 and J is TRBJ1-2; D may be TRBD1 (5 bases). V lost 0 bases to trimming and J lost 7 bases, with 18 bases between them. Looked up from germline, CDR1 is MNHEY and CDR2 is SMNVEV (reference sequence). The CDR3 extends over 16 amino acids. The CDR3 DNA sequence: TGTGCCAGCAGTTTATCTTTGGGGGGGGAATTCGGTGGCTACACCTTC. Protein product: CASSLSLGGEFGGYTF.

This clone was found once. This chain joins TRBV15 and TRBJ2-7; D might be TRBD2 (5 bases). CDR3 length equals 12 residues. Germline CDR1 LNHNV, CDR2 YYDKDF (reference sequence). V dropped 3 bases and J dropped 6 bases, with 9 bases sitting between them. In DNA, the CDR3 is TGTGCCACCAGCAGGGGAGTGGGCGAGCAGTACTTC. Protein sequence: CATSRGVGEQYF.

The chain recombines TRBV9 with TRBJ2-2; 7 nucleotides line up with TRBD2. The CDR3 spans 17 residues. CDR1 is SGDLS, CDR2 YYNGEE, per germline. The V gene end was trimmed by 0 bases and the J gene end by 5 bases; junction bases not matched to a gene: 10. The CDR3 sequence: CASSVAAREMGTGELFF. In nucleotides, the CDR3 is TGTGCCAGCAGCGTAGCTGCGCGGGAGATGGGAACCGGGGAGCTGTTTTTT.

The chain employs TRBV7-9 and TRBJ2-7; 11 bases are a match to TRBD2. Looked up from germline, CDR1 is SEHNR and CDR2 is FQNEAQ (reference sequence). V trimming: 4 bases; J trimming: 6 bases; junction bases outside the gene matches: 20. This CDR3 spans 19 amino acids. The DNA of the CDR3 is TGTGCCAGCAGCTCCACGGTGCTAGCGGGGGGCCAAGTACGCTTCGAGCAGTACTTC. Encoded protein: CASSSTVLAGGQVRFEQYF.

The CDR3 nucleotides are TGTGCCAGCAGCGGGGGCCGAGGCTATGGCTACACCTTC. This codes for CASSGGRGYGYTF. The chain is built from TRBV9 and TRBJ1-2, with D possibly TRBD1 on 5 matching bases. The CDR3 has 13 amino acids. The ends were cut back, 3 bases at V and 4 bases at J, with 10 bases in the middle. Germline V lookup: CDR1 SGDLS, CDR2 YYNGEE.

The J gene is TRBJ1-2, the V gene TRBV29-1; D is ambiguous. Deletions cut 3 bases from V and 3 bases from J, with 5 bases between. Germline CDR1 and CDR2: SQVTM and ANQGSEA. The CDR3 spans 11 residues. CDR3 sequence: CSVDGDYGYTF. CDR3 sequence (DNA): TGCAGCGTTGACGGAGACTATGGCTACACCTTC.

This clone was found once. The V gene is TRBV28, the J gene TRBJ2-2; 10 nucleotides agree with TRBD1. The length of the CDR3 is 19 residues. CDR1 is MDHEN, CDR2 SYDVKM, per germline. V trimming: 4 bases; J trimming: 3 bases; junction bases outside the gene matches: 14. The CDR3 bases are TGTGCCAGCAGTTCCGCCCCCGGACAGGGGGAGGGATACACCGGGGAGCTGTTTTTT. Protein product: CASSSAPGQGEGYTGELFF.

The gene calls are TRBV7-6 and TRBJ2-3; 16 bases align to TRBD2. With V trimmed by 3 bases and J by 4 bases, 7 bases remained unmatched. The germline V gene encodes CDR1 SGHVS and CDR2 FNYEAQ. This CDR3 is built from 18 residues. As DNA, the CDR3 is TGTGCCAGCAGCTTGCGGGGACTAGCGGGGGGGCCCGCAGATACGCAGTATTTT. This gives the protein CASSLRGLAGGPADTQYF. The full variable domain, completed using reference TRBV7-6 and TRBJ2-3, is GAGVSQSPRYKVTKRGQDVALRCDPISGHVSLYWYRQALGQGPEFLTYFNYEAQQDKSGLPNDRFSAERPEGSISTLTIQRTEQRDSAMYRCASSLRGLAGGPADTQYFGPGTRLTVL.

This chain links TRBV6-5 with TRBJ1-2; perhaps TRBD1 as D (6 bases). V was trimmed by 0 bases and J by 5 bases, leaving 13 bases between them. The V gene's germline CDR1 is MNHEY and CDR2 SVGAGI. This CDR3 spans 15 amino acids. CDR3 in amino acids: CASSYSPGAGYGYTF. CDR3 in DNA: TGTGCCAGCAGTTACTCCCCAGGGGCCGGGTATGGCTACACCTTC.